These 32 T cell receptor beta chains were all obtained from the same sample, sequenced in a study of blood T cells in healthy people across ages. With a J-beta primer mix and a sample-barcoded 5' primer, a second PCR ran roughly 7 to 11 cycles. TCRdb redid the calling of the 5' RACE reads with MiXCR, one entry per CDR3 protein. The table includes 1.4 million or so distinct CDR3 sequences, about 45% detected once. The material sequenced was blood. Receptors originate from a woman younger than 30 in good health.

V gene TRBV11-1 combines with J gene TRBJ2-7; D could derive from TRBD1 or TRBD2 (5 bases each). Trimming cost V 5 bases and J 7 bases, with 21 bases left between them. CDR3 length: 15 amino acids. The germline V gene has CDR1 SGHAT and CDR2 FQDESV (reference sequence). CDR3 in DNA: TGTGCCAGCAGCCTCGAGGGGCGGAGCCTCATTGAGCAGTACTTC. This codes for CASSLEGRSLIEQYF.

Only a few counts were recorded for this clonotype. V gene TRBV6-6 combines with J gene TRBJ2-7; D is possibly TRBD1 (5 bases). Between the trimmed V and J ends, which lost 7 bases and 0 bases, there was a span of 13 bases. This CDR3 is built from 14 residues. The V gene's germline CDR1 is MNHNY and CDR2 SVGAGI (reference sequence). The CDR3 DNA sequence: TGTGCCAGCACCCTAGGGGAAAGCTCCTACGAGCAGTACTTC. Translated, it gives CASTLGESSYEQYF.

The sample holds a few counts of this clonotype. The chain carries TRBV5-1 and TRBJ1-2; a weak D match, TRBD1 (5 bases). V dropped 9 bases and J dropped 2 bases, with 14 bases sitting between them. This CDR3 is 13 amino acids long. Germline loops: CDR1 SGHRS, CDR2 YFSETQ. DNA for the CDR3: TGCGCCACCGAGTACCGGACAAACTATGGCTACACCTTC. Translation gives CATEYRTNYGYTF.

V usage is TRBV4-1 and J usage is TRBJ2-1, with 13 bases that match TRBD2. V lost 5 bases and J lost 13; bases outside the gene matches: 14. CDR1 is MGHRA and CDR2 is YSYEKL in the germline V gene. The CDR3 spans 16 residues. CDR3 in amino acids: CASSARTSGSFETQFF. CDR3 sequence (DNA): TGCGCCAGCAGCGCCAGGACTAGCGGGAGTTTTGAGACCCAGTTCTTC.

This clonotype was seen a few times. V usage is TRBV30 and J usage is TRBJ2-3; D is uncertain. Germline values: CDR1 GTSNPN, CDR2 SVGIG (reference sequence). V was clipped by 0 bases and J by 1 base, with 11 bases between them. The CDR3 sequence is 15 residues long. In nucleotides, the CDR3 is TGTGCCTGGAGTGTAGAAAGGGCTCGCACAGATACGCAGTATTTT. As protein: CAWSVERARTDTQYF.

This clonotype came up a few times. V usage is TRBV7-2 and J usage is TRBJ2-3, with 7 bases lining up with TRBD1. V gave up 2 bases and J gave up 2 bases; unmatched junction bases: 10. CDR1 is SGHTA and CDR2 is FQGNSA in the germline V gene. This CDR3 spans 17 amino acids. This chain's CDR3 is CASSLRGRQGFTDTQYF. CDR3 coding DNA: TGTGCCAGCAGCTTAAGGGGGCGACAGGGTTTCACAGATACGCAGTATTTT.

The sample holds many counts of this clonotype. In nucleotides, the CDR3 is TGCAGCGTTGAGAGGGGGCTGAATGAAAAACTGTTTTTT. Translating it yields CSVERGLNEKLFF. The chain links TRBV29-1 to TRBJ1-4; 7 bases are a match to TRBD1. The V segment lost 3 bases and the J segment 5 bases; nucleotides outside the gene matches: 3. Germline V gene data show CDR1 as SQVTM and CDR2 as ANQGSEA. The CDR3 is made up of 13 amino acids.

For this clonotype: A much bigger clone sits one base away, suggesting this may be a read error. This chain joins TRBV27 and TRBJ1-5; D is unclear. The CDR3 has 15 residues. Looked up from germline, CDR1 is MNHEY and CDR2 is SMNVEV (reference sequence). This CDR3 is CASSLYMGIWQPKHF. The CDR3 DNA sequence: TGTGCCAGCAGTTTATACATGGGGATCTGGCAGCCCAAGCATTTT.

The chain uses TRBV29-1 and TRBJ2-7; D is unclear. Trimming cost V 3 bases and J 6 bases, with 9 bases left between them. Per germline, CDR1 SQVTM and CDR2 ANQGSEA. The CDR3 is made up of 11 amino acids. The CDR3 bases are TGCAGCGTTGAGGGATACGGCGAGCAGTACTTC. The encoded protein is CSVEGYGEQYF.

The rearrangement uses TRBV3-1 and TRBJ2-7; the D is unclear. The length of the CDR3 is 15 residues. The germline CDR1 and CDR2 sequences are LGHDT and YNNKEL (reference sequence). Trimming stripped 0 bases from V and 2 bases from J, with 11 bases between. CDR3: CASSQEWTAPYEQYF. Written as DNA, the CDR3 is TGTGCCAGCAGCCAAGAATGGACGGCTCCCTACGAGCAGTACTTC.

The V call is TRBV27, the J call TRBJ1-1; D gene uncertain. Germline values: CDR1 MNHEY, CDR2 SMNVEV (reference sequence). This CDR3 is built from 14 residues. V lost 3 bases, J lost 4 bases, and 12 bases lay in between. The CDR3 loop is CASSFAGMSTEAFF. The CDR3, as DNA: TGTGCCAGCAGTTTTGCAGGAATGAGCACTGAAGCTTTCTTT.

Only a few counts were recorded for this clonotype. The chain recombines TRBV6-2 or TRBV6-3 with TRBJ2-5; perhaps TRBD1 as D (6 bases). CDR3 length: 14 amino acids. Germline V lookup: CDR1 MNHEY, CDR2 SVGEGT. The germline V and J ends were trimmed by 6 bases and 1 base, with 12 bases remaining between them. This CDR3 is CASSQPDSQETQYF. The CDR3 DNA reads TGTGCCAGCAGCCAACCGGACAGCCAAGAGACCCAGTACTTC.

This clonotype has more than one count but fewer than ten. The chain links TRBV18 to TRBJ2-6; 9 nucleotides align to TRBD1. Germline values: CDR1 KGHSH, CDR2 LQKENI. V shed 5 bases, J shed 3 bases, and the junction held 8 bases outside the gene matches. The CDR3 sequence is 17 residues long. CDR3 region: CASSERTGVRGANVLTF. Here the CDR3 DNA reads TGTGCCAGCTCAGAGCGGACAGGGGTTCGTGGGGCCAACGTCCTGACTTTC.

CDR3 sequence (DNA): TGCAGTGCTAGAGATGGGACAGGGGGTTTAGCCAAAAACATTCAGTACTTC. Its protein is CSARDGTGGLAKNIQYF. This chain joins TRBV20-1 and TRBJ2-4; 11 bases align to TRBD1. The ends lost 0 bases at V and 0 bases at J; junction bases unmatched: 4. Germline CDR1 reads DFQATT; CDR2 reads SNEGSKA (reference sequence). CDR3 length equals 17 residues.

This chain connects TRBV7-9 to TRBJ2-7; 10 positions agree with TRBD1. The trim removed 6 bases at V and 4 bases at J, leaving 9 bases unmatched. Germline-derived CDR1 and CDR2 are SEHNR and FQNEAQ (reference sequence). The CDR3 consists of 15 residues. CDR3 sequence: CASRPKWDRGYEQYF. In nucleotides, the CDR3 is TGTGCCAGCAGACCTAAATGGGACAGGGGATACGAGCAGTACTTC.

This clonotype was seen a few times. CDR3 in amino acids: CASSSVLEGATNYEQYF. The CDR3 DNA sequence: TGTGCCAGCAGCTCCGTACTAGAAGGGGCCACCAACTACGAGCAGTACTTC. This sequence joins TRBV7-9 and TRBJ2-7; D assignment may be TRBD1 or TRBD2 (5 bases each). Trimming shortened V by 4 bases and J by 3 bases, and 22 bases separated the two germline ends. The CDR3 runs to 17 residues. Germline V gene data show CDR1 as SEHNR and CDR2 as FQNEAQ (reference sequence). Drawing the rest from reference TRBV7-9 and TRBJ2-7, the complete variable domain is DTGVSQNPRHKITKRGQNVTFRCDPISEHNRLYWYRQTLGQGPEFLTYFQNEAQLEKSRLLSDRFSAERPKGSFSTLEIQRTEQGDSAMYLCASSSVLEGATNYEQYFGPGTRLTVT.

This clonotype was observed a few times. V gene TRBV5-6 combines with J gene TRBJ2-7, with a possible D match to TRBD2 (6 bases). Germline V gene data show CDR1 as SGHDT and CDR2 as YYEEEE. The CDR3 is 15 residues long. The ends were cut back, 1 base at V and 5 bases at J, with 16 bases in the middle. The chain's CDR3 is CASSLPPVGSHEQYF. The CDR3 nucleotides read TGTGCCAGCAGCTTGCCCCCGGTCGGGAGTCACGAGCAGTACTTC.

V is TRBV7-2 and J is TRBJ1-1; the D gene is possibly TRBD1 (6 bases). The CDR3 sequence is 13 residues long. Trimming left V 5 bases short and J 11 bases short, with 18 bases between. Per germline, CDR1 SGHTA and CDR2 FQGNSA. The CDR3 DNA is TGTGCCAGCAGCGGTCAGGGTCAGGGGAGGGCTTTCTTT. Translating gives CASSGQGQGRAFF.

V and J are TRBV4-2 and TRBJ2-3; TRBD1 matches at 9 bases. The CDR3 loop spans 18 amino acids. V trimming: 0 bases; J trimming: 3 bases; junction bases outside the gene matches: 10. Looked up from germline, CDR1 is LGHNA and CDR2 is YNFKEQ. The CDR3 loop is CASSQDRQGQGFTDTQYF. The CDR3 DNA reads as TGTGCCAGCAGCCAAGATCGTCAGGGACAGGGTTTTACAGATACGCAGTATTTT.

The J gene is TRBJ2-1, the V gene TRBV18, with 7 bases lining up with TRBD1. The germline gives CDR1 KGHSH, CDR2 LQKENI. The CDR3 totals 15 residues. The ends lost 5 bases at V and 5 bases at J; junction bases unmatched: 9. The CDR3: CASSKIQGLDNEQFF. The CDR3 coding sequence is TGTGCCAGCTCAAAGATACAGGGGCTGGACAATGAGCAGTTCTTC. The whole variable domain, filled in from reference TRBV18 and TRBJ2-1, reads NAGVMQNPRHLVRRRGQEARLRCSPMKGHSHVYWYRQLPEEGLKFMVYLQKENIIDESGMPKERFSAEFPKEGPSILRIQQVVRGDSAAYFCASSKIQGLDNEQFFGPGTRLTVL.

At least ten counts were recorded for this clonotype. The chain carries TRBV20-1 and TRBJ1-1; no definite D call. This CDR3 is 10 amino acids long. Germline V CDR1 and CDR2: DFQATT, SNEGSKA (reference sequence). The CDR3 spells CSARRTEAFF. The CDR3 coding sequence is TGCAGCGCCCGGCGCACTGAAGCTTTCTTT.

This clonotype was recorded a few times. An end of the junction differs from the germline gene, which may be a read error. V usage is TRBV7-2 and J usage is TRBJ1-1; D might be TRBD1 (5 bases). This CDR3 contains 16 residues. Looked up from germline, CDR1 is SGHTA and CDR2 is FQGNSA. Written as DNA, the CDR3 is TGTGCCAGCAGCTTAGAGACACGGGGGTATGGAACTGAGGCTTTCTTT. Amino acids: CASSLETRGYGTEAFF.

About this clonotype: A much larger clone is a single base away; this may be a read error. V gene TRBV27 combines with J gene TRBJ2-1; a weak D match, TRBD2 (6 bases). Trimming stripped 3 bases from V and 10 bases from J, with 19 bases between. Per germline, CDR1 MNHEY and CDR2 SMNVEV (reference sequence). This CDR3 contains 15 residues. CDR3 sequence (DNA): TGTGCCAGCAGTTTGGAGGGCCCGTGGACCGACGAGCAGTTCTTC. Its protein is CASSLEGPWTDEQFF.

Details on this clonotype: One end of the junction varies from germline; a read error may be responsible. The rearrangement uses TRBV9 and TRBJ1-5; a possible D gene is TRBD1 (6 bases). From germline, CDR1 is SGDLS and CDR2 YYNGEE. The CDR3 covers 14 residues. CDR3 amino acids: CASSPQGSNRPQHF. The CDR3, as DNA: TGTGCCAGCAGCCCACAGGGCAGCAATCGGCCCCAGCATTTT. The variable domain in full, completed from reference TRBV9 and TRBJ1-5, reads DSGVTQTPKHLITATGQRVTLRCSPRSGDLSVYWYQQSLDQGLQFLIQYYNGEERAKGNILERFSAQQFPDLHSELNLSSLELGDSALYFCASSPQGSNRPQHFGDGTRLSIL.

This chain links TRBV29-1 with TRBJ1-2; no firm D call. CDR3 length equals 12 residues. Germline values: CDR1 SQVTM, CDR2 ANQGSEA. The ends were cut back, 1 base at V and 3 bases at J, with 6 bases in the middle. CDR3 in amino acids: CSVEGNYYGYTF. For the CDR3, the DNA is TGCAGCGTTGAAGGCAACTACTATGGCTACACCTTC.

The genes are TRBV11-3 and TRBJ2-2; 11 bases are a match to TRBD1. Germline V gene data show CDR1 as SGHNT and CDR2 as YENEEA. V gave up 5 bases and J gave up 7 bases; unmatched junction bases: 12. The CDR3 has 17 residues. For the CDR3, the DNA is TGTGCCAGCAGCCCTCCGGACAGGGGGCGTGAAGACGGGGAGCTGTTTTTT. Protein: CASSPPDRGREDGELFF.

The chain employs TRBV6-2 or TRBV6-3 and TRBJ1-5; 8 nucleotides agree with TRBD1. The CDR3 is 15 amino acids. Germline loops: CDR1 MNHEY, CDR2 SVGEGT. With V trimmed by 4 bases and J by 6 bases, 8 bases remained unmatched. In DNA, the CDR3 is TGTGCCAGCAGTTTCTCAGGGGGCTTTACTCAGCCCCAGCATTTT. Its protein product is CASSFSGGFTQPQHF.

With respect to this clonotype: Germline and junction disagree at one end, which may indicate a read error. This rearrangement joins TRBV6-6 to TRBJ2-7, with TRBD2 matching 7 bases. The CDR3 is 12 amino acids. Germline V gene lookup returns CDR1 MNHNY and CDR2 SVGAGI (reference sequence). The CDR3 reads CVSSGGSYEQYF. The CDR3 nucleotides read TGTGTCAGCTCCGGGGGGTCCTACGAGCAGTACTTC.

This chain joins TRBV28 and TRBJ2-3, with 8 bases that match TRBD2. The CDR3 is 14 residues long. Germline lookup yields CDR1 MDHEN and CDR2 SYDVKM. Trimming removed 6 bases from V and 9 bases from J; junction bases left unmatched: 11. Here the CDR3 DNA reads TGTGCCAGCAGATTCAGCGGGAGTCGGGGCACGCAGTATTTT. This translates into CASRFSGSRGTQYF.

V and J are TRBV4-1 and TRBJ2-7, with 8 bases fitting TRBD2. Germline assignment: CDR1 MGHRA and CDR2 YSYEKL. This CDR3 has 15 residues. The V and J ends lost 1 base and 3 bases, in that order; junction bases with no gene match: 5. The CDR3 DNA sequence: TGCGCCAGCAGCCAAGTAACTAGCGGTGACTACGAGCAGTACTTC. This codes for CASSQVTSGDYEQYF.

This clonotype was seen only a few times. V gene TRBV3-1 combines with J gene TRBJ1-2; a weak D match, TRBD1 (6 bases). Trimming stripped 2 bases from V and 2 bases from J, with 12 bases between. The length of the CDR3 is 15 residues. From germline, CDR1 is LGHDT and CDR2 YNNKEL (reference sequence). The chain's CDR3 is CASSQHRESNYGYTF. The CDR3 DNA is TGTGCCAGCAGCCAACACAGGGAGAGCAACTATGGCTACACCTTC.

V and J are TRBV2 and TRBJ2-4; D call uncertain. The J call may be wrong; the DNA end is better matched by TRBJ2-7. Germline V gene sequence: CDR1 SNHLY, CDR2 FYNNEI. This CDR3 comprises 11 residues. The CDR3: CASMQTYEQYF. The CDR3 DNA reads TGTGCCAGCATGCAGACCTACGAGCAGTACTTC.